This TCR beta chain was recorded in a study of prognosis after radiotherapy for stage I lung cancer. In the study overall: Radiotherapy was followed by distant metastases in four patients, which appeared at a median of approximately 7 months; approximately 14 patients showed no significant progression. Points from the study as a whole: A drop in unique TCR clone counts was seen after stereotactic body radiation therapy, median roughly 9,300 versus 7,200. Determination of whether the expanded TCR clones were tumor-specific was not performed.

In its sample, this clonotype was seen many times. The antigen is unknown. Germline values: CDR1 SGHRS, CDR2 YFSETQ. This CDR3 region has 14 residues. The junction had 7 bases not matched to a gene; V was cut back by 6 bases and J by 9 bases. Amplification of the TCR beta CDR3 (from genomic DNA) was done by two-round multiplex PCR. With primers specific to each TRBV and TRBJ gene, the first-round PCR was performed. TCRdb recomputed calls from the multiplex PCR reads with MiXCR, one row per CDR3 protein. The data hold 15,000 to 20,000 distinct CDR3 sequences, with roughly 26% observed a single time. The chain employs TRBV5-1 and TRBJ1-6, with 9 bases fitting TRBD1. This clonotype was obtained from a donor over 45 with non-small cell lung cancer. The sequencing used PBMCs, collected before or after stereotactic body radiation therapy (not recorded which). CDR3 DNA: TGCGCCAGCAAACTGGGACAGGGTACTTCACCCCTCCACTTT. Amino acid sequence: CASKLGQGTSPLHF.